This T cell receptor beta chain stems from a study of T cell repertoires in cytomegalovirus infection. As to this clonotype: Its antigen remains unidentified.

Points from the study as a whole: Summed public TCR beta family frequency identified CMV carriers bearing the relevant HLA. Clonotype analysis showed dominance of the ex vivo response by HLA-C-restricted CMV-specific TCR beta clonotypes.

One entry per CDR3 protein, called by TCRdb with MiXCR from the reads. The repertoire holds some 700,000 distinct CDR3 sequences, approximately 40% seen once, with around 2.8% in the top ten. This receptor was identified in a human donor in good health (CMV status not recorded). Some clones in this sample may be carry-over from other donors' samples. Sequenced sample: PBMCs.

DNA of the CDR3: TGTGCCAGCTCACCTCTCCGAGAATACGAGCAGTACTTC. Translating it yields CASSPLREYEQYF. This chain connects TRBV18 to TRBJ2-7; no reliable D call. The germline gives CDR1 KGHSH, CDR2 LQKENI. This CDR3 has 13 residues. The germline V and J ends were trimmed by 3 bases and 4 bases, with 10 bases remaining between them.